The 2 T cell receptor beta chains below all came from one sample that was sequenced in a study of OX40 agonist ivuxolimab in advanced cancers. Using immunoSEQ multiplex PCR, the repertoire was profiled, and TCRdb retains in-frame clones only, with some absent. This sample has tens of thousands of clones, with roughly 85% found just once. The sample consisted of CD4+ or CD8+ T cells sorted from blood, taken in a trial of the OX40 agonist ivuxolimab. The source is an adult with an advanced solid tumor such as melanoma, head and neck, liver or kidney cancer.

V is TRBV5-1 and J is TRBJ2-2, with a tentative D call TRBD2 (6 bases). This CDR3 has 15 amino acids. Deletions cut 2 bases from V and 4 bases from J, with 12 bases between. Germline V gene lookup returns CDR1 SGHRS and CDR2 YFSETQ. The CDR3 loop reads CASSLMGGLTGELFF. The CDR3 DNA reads TGCGCCAGCAGCTTAATGGGGGGACTCACCGGGGAGCTGTTTTTT.

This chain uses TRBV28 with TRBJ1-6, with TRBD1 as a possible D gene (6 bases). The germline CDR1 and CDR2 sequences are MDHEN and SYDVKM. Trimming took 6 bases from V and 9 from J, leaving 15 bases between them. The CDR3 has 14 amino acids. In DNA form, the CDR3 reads TGTGCCAGCAGCCACGGGACAATTGGTTCACCCCTCCACTTT. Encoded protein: CASSHGTIGSPLHF.